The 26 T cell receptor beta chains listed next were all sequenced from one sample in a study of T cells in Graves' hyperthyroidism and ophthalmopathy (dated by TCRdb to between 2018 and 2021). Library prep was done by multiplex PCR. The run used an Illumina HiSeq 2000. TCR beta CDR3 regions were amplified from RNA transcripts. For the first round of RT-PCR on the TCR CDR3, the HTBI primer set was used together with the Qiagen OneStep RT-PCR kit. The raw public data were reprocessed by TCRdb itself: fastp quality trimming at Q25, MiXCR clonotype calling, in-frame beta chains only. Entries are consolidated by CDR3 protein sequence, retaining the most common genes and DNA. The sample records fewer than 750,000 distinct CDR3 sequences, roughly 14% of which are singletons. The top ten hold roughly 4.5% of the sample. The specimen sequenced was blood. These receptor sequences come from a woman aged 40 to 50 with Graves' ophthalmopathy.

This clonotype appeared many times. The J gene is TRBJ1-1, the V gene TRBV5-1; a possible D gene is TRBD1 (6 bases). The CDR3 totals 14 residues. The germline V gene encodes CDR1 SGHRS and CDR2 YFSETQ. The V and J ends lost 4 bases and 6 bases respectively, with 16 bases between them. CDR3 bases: TGCGCCAGCAGCGACGCAGGGGATCCCCCTGAAGCTTTCTTT. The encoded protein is CASSDAGDPPEAFF. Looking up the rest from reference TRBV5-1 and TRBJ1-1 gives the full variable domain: KAGVTQTPRYLIKTRGQQVTLSCSPISGHRSVSWYQQTPGQGLQFLFEYFSETQRNKGNFPGRFSGRQFSNSRSEMNVSTLELGDSALYLCASSDAGDPPEAFFGQGTRLTVV.

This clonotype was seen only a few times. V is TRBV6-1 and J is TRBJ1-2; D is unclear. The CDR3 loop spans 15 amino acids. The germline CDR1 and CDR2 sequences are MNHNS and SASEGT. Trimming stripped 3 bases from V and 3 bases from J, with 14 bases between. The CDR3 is CASSDFSWEDYGYTF. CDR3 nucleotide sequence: TGTGCCAGCAGTGATTTCAGTTGGGAGGACTATGGCTACACCTTC.

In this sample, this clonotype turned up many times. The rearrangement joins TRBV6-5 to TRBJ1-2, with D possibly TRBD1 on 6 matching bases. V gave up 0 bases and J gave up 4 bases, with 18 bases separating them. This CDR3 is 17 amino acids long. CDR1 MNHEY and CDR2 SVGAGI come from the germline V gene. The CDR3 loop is CASSYSSAGGAGYGYTF. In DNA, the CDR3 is TGTGCCAGCAGTTACTCGAGTGCCGGGGGCGCGGGCTATGGCTACACCTTC.

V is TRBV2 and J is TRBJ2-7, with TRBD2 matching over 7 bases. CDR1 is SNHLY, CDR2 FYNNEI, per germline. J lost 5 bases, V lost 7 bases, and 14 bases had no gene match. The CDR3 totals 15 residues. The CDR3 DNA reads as TGTGCCAGCACTCCTCAACGGGAGGCGTTCCACGAGCAGTACTTC. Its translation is CASTPQREAFHEQYF.

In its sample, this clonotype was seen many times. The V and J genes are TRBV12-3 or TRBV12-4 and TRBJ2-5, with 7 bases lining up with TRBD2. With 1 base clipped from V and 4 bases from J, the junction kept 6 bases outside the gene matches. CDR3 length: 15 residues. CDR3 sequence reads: CASSLGEGGAETQYF. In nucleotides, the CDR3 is TGTGCCAGCAGTTTAGGGGAGGGCGGCGCAGAGACCCAGTACTTC.

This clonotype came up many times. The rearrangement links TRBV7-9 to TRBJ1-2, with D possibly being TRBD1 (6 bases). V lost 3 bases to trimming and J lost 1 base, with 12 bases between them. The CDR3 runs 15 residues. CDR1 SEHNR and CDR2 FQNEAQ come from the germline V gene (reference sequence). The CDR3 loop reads CASSFPQGINYGYTF. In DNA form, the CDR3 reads TGTGCCAGCAGCTTTCCACAGGGAATTAACTATGGCTACACCTTC.

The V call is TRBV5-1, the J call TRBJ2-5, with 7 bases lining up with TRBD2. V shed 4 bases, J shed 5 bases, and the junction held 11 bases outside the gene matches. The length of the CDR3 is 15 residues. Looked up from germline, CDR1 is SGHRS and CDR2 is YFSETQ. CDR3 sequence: CASSSGTTQGETQYF. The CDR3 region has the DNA TGCGCCAGCAGCAGCGGGACTACTCAAGGGGAGACCCAGTACTTC. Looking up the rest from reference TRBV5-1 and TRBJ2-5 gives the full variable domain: KAGVTQTPRYLIKTRGQQVTLSCSPISGHRSVSWYQQTPGQGLQFLFEYFSETQRNKGNFPGRFSGRQFSNSRSEMNVSTLELGDSALYLCASSSGTTQGETQYFGPGTRLLVL.

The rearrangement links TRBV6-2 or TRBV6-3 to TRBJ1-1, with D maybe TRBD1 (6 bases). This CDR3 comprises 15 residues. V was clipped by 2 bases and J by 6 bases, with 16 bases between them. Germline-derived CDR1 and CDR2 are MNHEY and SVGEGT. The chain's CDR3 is CASSYGDRTNAEAFF. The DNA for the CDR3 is TGTGCCAGCAGTTACGGCGACAGGACAAATGCTGAAGCTTTCTTT.

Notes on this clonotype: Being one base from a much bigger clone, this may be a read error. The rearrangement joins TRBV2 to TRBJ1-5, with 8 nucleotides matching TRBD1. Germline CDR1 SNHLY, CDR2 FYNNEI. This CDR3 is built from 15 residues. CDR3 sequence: CASSAGTGGNHPQHF. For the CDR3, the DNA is TGTGCCAGCAGCGCCGGGACAGGCGGAAATCACCCCCAGCATTTT.

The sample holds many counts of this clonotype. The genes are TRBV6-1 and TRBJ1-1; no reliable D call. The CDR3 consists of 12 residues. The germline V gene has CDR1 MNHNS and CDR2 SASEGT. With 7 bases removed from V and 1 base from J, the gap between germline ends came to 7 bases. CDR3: CASTDGNTEAFF. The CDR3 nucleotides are TGTGCCAGCACGGACGGGAACACTGAAGCTTTCTTT.

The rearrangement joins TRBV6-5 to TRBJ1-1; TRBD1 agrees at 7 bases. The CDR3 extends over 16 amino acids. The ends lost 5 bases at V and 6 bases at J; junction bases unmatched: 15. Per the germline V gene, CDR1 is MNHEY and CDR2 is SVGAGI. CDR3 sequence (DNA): TGTGCCAGCAGTCACCCTGGACGAACAGGGGCCCCTGAAGCTTTCTTT. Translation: CASSHPGRTGAPEAFF.

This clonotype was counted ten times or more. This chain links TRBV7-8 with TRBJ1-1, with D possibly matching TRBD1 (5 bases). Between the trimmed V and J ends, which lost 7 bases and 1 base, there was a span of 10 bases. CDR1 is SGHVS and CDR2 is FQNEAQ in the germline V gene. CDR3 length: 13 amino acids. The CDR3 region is CASNVQENTEAFF. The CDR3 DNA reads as TGTGCCAGCAACGTACAGGAGAACACTGAAGCTTTCTTT.

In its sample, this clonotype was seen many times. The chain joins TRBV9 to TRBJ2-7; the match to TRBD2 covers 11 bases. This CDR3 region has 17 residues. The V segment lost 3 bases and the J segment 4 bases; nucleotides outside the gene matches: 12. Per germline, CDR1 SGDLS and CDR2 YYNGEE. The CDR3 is CASSAGGGTSGQYEQYF. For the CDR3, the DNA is TGTGCCAGCAGCGCGGGGGGCGGGACTAGCGGTCAGTACGAGCAGTACTTC.

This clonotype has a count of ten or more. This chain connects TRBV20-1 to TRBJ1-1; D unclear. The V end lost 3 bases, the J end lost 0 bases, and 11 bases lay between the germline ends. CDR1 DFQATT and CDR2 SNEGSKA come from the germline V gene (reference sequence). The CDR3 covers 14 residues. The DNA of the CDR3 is TGCAGTGCTAGTCCATCGGGGTTGAACACTGAAGCTTTCTTT. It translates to CSASPSGLNTEAFF.

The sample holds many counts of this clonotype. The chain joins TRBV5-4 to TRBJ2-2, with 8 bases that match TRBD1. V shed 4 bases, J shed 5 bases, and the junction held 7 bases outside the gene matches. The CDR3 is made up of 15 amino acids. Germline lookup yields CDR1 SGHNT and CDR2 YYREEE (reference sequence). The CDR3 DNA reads TGTGCCAGCAGCGCAGGGACAGGCGGAACCGGGGAGCTGTTTTTT. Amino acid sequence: CASSAGTGGTGELFF.

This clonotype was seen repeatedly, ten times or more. The CDR3 sequence: CASRQYTGIWNQETQYF. CDR3 in DNA: TGTGCCAGCAGGCAATATACAGGGATATGGAACCAAGAGACCCAGTACTTC. This chain joins TRBV11-2 and TRBJ2-5; maybe TRBD1 (6 bases). The CDR3 loop spans 17 amino acids. Trimming stripped 6 bases from V and 0 bases from J, with 20 bases between. Germline-derived CDR1 and CDR2 are SGHAT and FQNNGV. Full variable domain (remainder filled in from reference TRBV11-2 and TRBJ2-5): EAGVAQSPRYKIIEKRQSVAFWCNPISGHATLYWYQQILGQGPKLLIQFQNNGVVDDSQLPKDRFSAERLKGVDSTLKIQPAKLEDSAVYLCASRQYTGIWNQETQYFGPGTRLLVL.

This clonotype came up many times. The CDR3 loop is CSAGDRGRDETQYF. In nucleotides, the CDR3 is TGCAGTGCCGGGGACAGGGGGCGTGATGAGACCCAGTACTTC. The chain has TRBV20-1 and TRBJ2-5; 12 bases agree with TRBD1. This CDR3 has 14 amino acids. With 6 bases clipped from V and 5 bases from J, the junction kept 7 bases outside the gene matches. Germline CDR1 is DFQATT and CDR2 is SNEGSKA (reference sequence).

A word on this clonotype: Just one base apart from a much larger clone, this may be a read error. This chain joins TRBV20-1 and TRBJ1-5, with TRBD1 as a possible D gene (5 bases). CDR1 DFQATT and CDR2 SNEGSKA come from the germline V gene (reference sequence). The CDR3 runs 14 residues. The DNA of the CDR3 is TGCAGTGCTGGACAAGACTATAGCAATCAGCCCAAGCATTTT. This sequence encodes CSAGQDYSNQPKHF.

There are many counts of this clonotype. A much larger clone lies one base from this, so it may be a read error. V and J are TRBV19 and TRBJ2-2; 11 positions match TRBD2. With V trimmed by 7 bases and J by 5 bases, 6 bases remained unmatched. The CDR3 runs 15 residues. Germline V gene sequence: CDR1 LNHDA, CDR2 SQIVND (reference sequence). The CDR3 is CASNTRTSGTGELFF. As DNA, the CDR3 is TGTGCCAGTAATACTCGGACTAGCGGGACCGGGGAGCTGTTTTTT.

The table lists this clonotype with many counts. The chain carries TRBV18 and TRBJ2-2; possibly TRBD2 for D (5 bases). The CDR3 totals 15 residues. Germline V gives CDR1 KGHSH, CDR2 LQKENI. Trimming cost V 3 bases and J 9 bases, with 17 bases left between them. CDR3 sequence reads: CASSPGTGGGRELFF. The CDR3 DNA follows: TGTGCCAGCTCACCCGGAACTGGTGGAGGAAGGGAGCTGTTTTTT.

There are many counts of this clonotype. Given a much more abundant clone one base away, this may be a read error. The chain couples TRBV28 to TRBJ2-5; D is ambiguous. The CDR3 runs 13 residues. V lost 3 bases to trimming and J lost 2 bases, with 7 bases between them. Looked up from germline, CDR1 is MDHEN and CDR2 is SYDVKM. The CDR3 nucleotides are TGTGCCAGCAGTTTGATAGGACAAGAGACCCAGTACTTC. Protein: CASSLIGQETQYF.

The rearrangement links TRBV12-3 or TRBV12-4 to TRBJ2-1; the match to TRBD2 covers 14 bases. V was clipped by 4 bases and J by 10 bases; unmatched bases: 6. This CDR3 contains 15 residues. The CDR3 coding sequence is TGTGCCAGCAGTTCGGGACTAGCGGGAGCCTGGGAGCAGTTCTTC. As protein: CASSSGLAGAWEQFF.

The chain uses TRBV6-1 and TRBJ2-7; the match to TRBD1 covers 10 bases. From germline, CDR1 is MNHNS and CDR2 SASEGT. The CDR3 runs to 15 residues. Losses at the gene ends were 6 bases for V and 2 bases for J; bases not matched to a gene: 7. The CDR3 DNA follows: TGTGCCAGCAGGTCCGGGACAGGGGATGCCTACGAGCAGTACTTC. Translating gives CASRSGTGDAYEQYF.

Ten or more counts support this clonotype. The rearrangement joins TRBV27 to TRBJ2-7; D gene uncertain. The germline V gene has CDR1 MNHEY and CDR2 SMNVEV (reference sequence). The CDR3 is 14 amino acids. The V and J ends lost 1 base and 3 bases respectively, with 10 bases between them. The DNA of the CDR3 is TGTGCCAGCAGTTTATTTGGTCCTGGCTACGAGCAGTACTTC. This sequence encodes CASSLFGPGYEQYF.

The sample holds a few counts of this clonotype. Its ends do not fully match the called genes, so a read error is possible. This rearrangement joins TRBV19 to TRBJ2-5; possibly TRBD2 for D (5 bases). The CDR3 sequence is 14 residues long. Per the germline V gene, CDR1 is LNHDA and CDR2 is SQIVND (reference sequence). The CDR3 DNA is TGTGCCAGTAGTATCCCGGGATTCCAAGGGACCCAGTACTTC. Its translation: CASSIPGFQGTQYF.

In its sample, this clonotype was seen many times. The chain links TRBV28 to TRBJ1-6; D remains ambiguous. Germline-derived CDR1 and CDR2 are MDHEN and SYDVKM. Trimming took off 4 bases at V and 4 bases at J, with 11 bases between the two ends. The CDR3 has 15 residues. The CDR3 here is CASSSMDGYNSPLHF. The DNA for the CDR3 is TGTGCCAGCAGTTCGATGGACGGTTATAATTCACCCCTCCACTTT.